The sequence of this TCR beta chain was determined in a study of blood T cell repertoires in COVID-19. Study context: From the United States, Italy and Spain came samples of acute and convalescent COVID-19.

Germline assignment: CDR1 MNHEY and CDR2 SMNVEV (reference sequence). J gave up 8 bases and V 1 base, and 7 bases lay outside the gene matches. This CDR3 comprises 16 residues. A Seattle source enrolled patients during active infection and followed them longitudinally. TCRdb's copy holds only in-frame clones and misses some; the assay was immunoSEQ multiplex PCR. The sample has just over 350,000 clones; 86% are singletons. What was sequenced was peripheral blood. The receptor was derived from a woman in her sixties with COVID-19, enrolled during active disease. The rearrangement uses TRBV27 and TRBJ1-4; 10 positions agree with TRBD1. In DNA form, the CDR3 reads TGTGCCAGCAGTTTATGGGGGGACAGGGGCGGCGAAAAACTGTTTTTT. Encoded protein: CASSLWGDRGGEKLFF.